This T cell receptor beta chain was sequenced for a study of cytomegalovirus exposure and HLA in healthy donors. The V segment lost 2 bases and the J segment 9 bases; nucleotides outside the gene matches: 7. The CDR3 has 14 amino acids. From germline, CDR1 is SEHNR and CDR2 FQNEAQ (reference sequence). This clone showed up just a few times. Amplification used 60 Vbeta primers and 13 Jbeta primers. Assay: immunoSEQ multiplex PCR; the TCRdb copy retains only in-frame clones and omits some. The sample yields roughly 80,000 clones, roughly 76% seen once. Material: PBMCs. This receptor was taken from a male donor in good health and CMV-seropositive. This chain uses TRBV7-9 with TRBJ1-2, with 9 bases aligning to TRBD1. CDR3 DNA sequence: TGTGCCAGCAGCTTATCCCAAGGACAGGGGAGCTACACCTTC. Protein sequence: CASSLSQGQGSYTF. Full variable domain (remainder filled in from reference TRBV7-9 and TRBJ1-2): DTGVSQNPRHKITKRGQNVTFRCDPISEHNRLYWYRQTLGQGPEFLTYFQNEAQLEKSRLLSDRFSAERPKGSFSTLEIQRTEQGDSAMYLCASSLSQGQGSYTFGSGTRLTVV.